This entry concerns a single T cell receptor beta chain. Its antigen is not yet known. No clone much larger than this one lies a single base away; base qualities are absent. Trimming takes 0 bases off V and 5 bases off J; junction bases not matched to a gene: 13. Reading the germline V gene gives CDR1 KGHSH and CDR2 LQKENI. The CDR3 contains 18 residues, cysteine and phenylalanine counted. CDR3 DNA only is kept here, 54 bases in frame from base 1. The sample is drawn from a study of a mutant IDH1 vaccine in newly diagnosed glioma (dated by TCRdb to the early 2020s). With regard to the full study: Patients were given eight vaccinations, in weeks 1, 3, 5, 7, 11, 15, 19 and 23, which matched visits V03 through V10. Vaccination started 4-6 weeks after radiotherapy alone, or was given together with temozolomide cycles in the groups whose treatment included chemotherapy. Of the approximately 29 treated patients, around 62% were male and approximately 40% were female, and a mean age of roughly 37 years was recorded. Prior to enrollment, patients had been given standard therapy consisting of radiotherapy alone, temozolomide alone, or radiochemotherapy with temozolomide, with the combination given to most patients. Peripheral blood was collected at six visits: V03 (baseline), V05, V07, V10, V12 and V13. For exploratory analyses, 25 to 30 treated patients had longitudinal TCRB deep sequencing done wherever samples were available. The research as a whole found: Pseudoprogression appeared unrelated to alterations in the top peripheral T cell clonotypes detected by TCRB sequencing. Immune responses induced by the vaccine were seen in over 80% of patients across multiple MHC alleles. Availability determined which PBMC samples were chosen for TCRB deep sequencing. The authors stated that sample limitations prevented analyses of patient blood samples from being reproduced.

Libraries were made using the immunoSEQ multiplex PCR assay. Rearranged TCR beta chain sequences were amplified with the hsTCRB Kit following the manufacturer's protocol. An Illumina MiSeq was used to sequence the TCRB libraries. Per the authors' processing: The kit vendor's proprietary platform handled demultiplexing, trimming and gene mapping. The immuneACCESS repertoire file appears here via TCRdb, limited to in-frame rearrangements. These files lack a portion of the clones; in checked studies, under half of the deficit traces to unresolved V genes, and the cause of the others is not known. That table furnishes V, J and clone size, whereas the DNA furnished D and trimming. For this sample there are roughly 57,000 clones; over 75% appear just once. The ten largest clones capture less than 2% of the sample. This specimen's time point label, per the study, means: week 11, during vaccination. Every vaccine dose consisted of 300 ug of a 20-mer mutant IDH1 peptide in Montanide, administered subcutaneously together with topical imiquimod. Donors had newly diagnosed WHO grade 3 or 4 IDH1-mutant astrocytomas with loss of nuclear ATRX. The samples were drawn from NOA16, a multicentre, single-arm, open-label phase I trial in Germany that tested a mutant IDH1 peptide vaccine in humans for the first time. Genomic DNA for TCRB sequencing was extracted from EDTA blood using the DNeasy Blood and Tissue Kit.

Material: PBMCs, obtained from a glioma patient whose treatment included an IDH1 peptide vaccine. This sequence originates from a middle-aged man with glioma. Here the chain combines TRBV18 and TRBJ2-5, and 9 junction bases match TRBD1. The DNA sequence reads TGTGCCAGCTCACCACCTACCGGGACAGGGTCGGTGTGGGAGACCCAGTACTTC. Its protein product is CASSPPTGTGSVWETQYF.